This T cell receptor (beta chain) derives from a study of breast tumors, draining lymph nodes, adjacent tissues. TCRdb fed the multiplex PCR reads into MiXCR, producing one record per CDR3 protein. The data contain roughly 220,000 distinct CDR3 sequences, around 35% of them seen just once; the ten biggest clones take up approximately 3.6%. Breast cancer patients provided tissue from their axillary draining lymph nodes. The V end was cut by 7 bases, the J end by 9 bases, with 19 bases between. CDR1 and CDR2 (germline): SGHTA, FQGNSA. This CDR3 is 15 amino acids long. The receptor was derived from a female donor with breast cancer. Some clones in this sample may be carry-over from other donors' samples. The sample comprised axillary lymph node tissue. The chain couples TRBV7-2 to TRBJ1-6; D is undetermined. The CDR3 region has the DNA TGTGCCAGCACCAGGAGGGAGGACGGCACTTCACCCCTCCACTTT. Its translation: CASTRREDGTSPLHF.